What follows are 20 T cell receptor beta chains derived from one specimen sequenced in a study of cytomegalovirus exposure and HLA in healthy donors. 13 Jbeta primers and 60 Vbeta primers were used for the PCR. The method was immunoSEQ multiplex PCR; TCRdb's version includes in-frame clones alone and lacks a portion of them. The sample contains 150,000 to 200,000 clones, roughly 80% of which appear only once. The source material was PBMCs. All receptors come from a woman aged 18-29 years in good health and CMV-seronegative.

As regards this clone: Other DNA sequences within the sample encode an identical CDR3. V is TRBV14 and J is TRBJ1-1; possibly TRBD1 for D (5 bases). V shed 6 bases and J shed 1 base, with 9 bases lying between them. The CDR3 covers 13 residues. The V gene's germline CDR1 is SGHDN and CDR2 FVKESK. The CDR3 loop is CASSLGQNTEAFF. CDR3 nucleotides: TGTGCCAGCAGTCTTGGACAGAACACTGAAGCTTTCTTT.

The CDR3 loop reads CASSLDQGPGAFF. The CDR3 DNA reads as TGTGCCAGCAGCTTAGATCAGGGTCCGGGAGCTTTCTTT. The chain carries TRBV11-3 and TRBJ1-1, with a weak D call TRBD1 (5 bases). The CDR3 has 13 amino acids. Trimming took 0 bases from V and 10 from J, leaving 12 bases between them. Germline V lookup: CDR1 SGHNT, CDR2 YENEEA.

The CDR3 protein is CASSLPLGGTEAFF. As DNA, the CDR3 is TGTGCCAGCAGCTTACCGTTGGGGGGCACTGAAGCTTTCTTT. V and J are TRBV7-2 and TRBJ1-1, with D maybe TRBD1 (5 bases). The CDR3 sequence is 14 residues long. In germline, CDR1 is SGHTA, CDR2 FQGNSA. Trimming stripped 2 bases from V and 4 bases from J, with 11 bases between.

This clone was seen just once. This sequence joins TRBV11-2 and TRBJ1-1, with TRBD1 matching over 9 bases. The germline V gene encodes CDR1 SGHAT and CDR2 FQNNGV. V lost 4 bases, J lost 6 bases, and 6 bases stayed unmatched. The CDR3 totals 14 residues. CDR3 protein: CASSWDRENAEAFF. The CDR3 nucleotides read TGTGCCAGCAGCTGGGACAGGGAAAACGCTGAAGCTTTCTTT. The full variable domain, with the rest looked up from reference TRBV11-2 and TRBJ1-1, is EAGVAQSPRYKIIEKRQSVAFWCNPISGHATLYWYQQILGQGPKLLIQFQNNGVVDDSQLPKDRFSAERLKGVDSTLKIQPAKLEDSAVYLCASSWDRENAEAFFGQGTRLTVV.

CDR3 bases: TGCGCCAGCAGCCAAGATGGAGGACCTTTGGAGCAGTTCTTC. It codes for CASSQDGGPLEQFF. This chain links TRBV4-3 with TRBJ2-1; possible D gene TRBD2, 5 bases. CDR3 size: 14 residues. V gave up 0 bases and J gave up 10 bases, with 13 bases separating them. The germline V gene encodes CDR1 LGHNA and CDR2 YSLEER.

The V gene is TRBV7-9, the J gene TRBJ1-2; D remains ambiguous. Germline V gene data show CDR1 as SEHNR and CDR2 as FQNEAQ (reference sequence). V shed 2 bases and J shed 4 bases, with 14 bases lying between them. The CDR3 covers 15 residues. The CDR3 DNA follows: TGTGCCAGCAGCTTACCGGGAGTCAATTTCTATGGCTACACCTTC. This encodes CASSLPGVNFYGYTF.

The V and J genes are TRBV15 and TRBJ2-5, with 12 bases aligning to TRBD2. TRBJ2-7 matches the DNA end more closely, so the J call is doubtful. In germline, CDR1 is LNHNV, CDR2 YYDKDF (reference sequence). CDR3 length: 15 residues. CDR3 nucleotides: TGTGCCACCAGCCCTCGGACTAGCGGGATCTACGAGCAGTACTTC. This gives the protein CATSPRTSGIYEQYF.

The V call is TRBV6-6, the J call TRBJ2-7, with TRBD1 identical over 8 bases. The CDR3 runs 15 residues. Germline CDR1 MNHNY, CDR2 SVGAGI (reference sequence). V trimming: 2 bases; J trimming: 6 bases; junction bases outside the gene matches: 9. This chain's CDR3 is CASSYPIDRGLEQYF. DNA for the CDR3: TGTGCCAGCAGTTACCCGATCGACAGGGGTCTCGAGCAGTACTTC.

V and J are TRBV30 and TRBJ2-3; D possibly corresponds to TRBD1 (6 bases). CDR3 size: 14 residues. The germline V gene encodes CDR1 GTSNPN and CDR2 SVGIG (reference sequence). Trimming left V 6 bases short and J 2 bases short, with 15 bases between. The CDR3 DNA reads as TGTGCCTGCCTCCAGGGGATTTACACAGATACGCAGTATTTT. Translating it yields CACLQGIYTDTQYF.

This chain joins TRBV4-1 and TRBJ2-1; 8 bases align to TRBD2. Trimming removed 8 bases from V and 4 bases from J; junction bases left unmatched: 10. CDR1 and CDR2 from the germline V gene are MGHRA and YSYEKL. This CDR3 contains 15 residues. The CDR3, as DNA: TGCGCCAGCGGTATAGGACTAGCCTTTTACAATGAGCAGTTCTTC. Its protein is CASGIGLAFYNEQFF.

This clone was detected a few times. The chain combines TRBV6-5 with TRBJ2-7; TRBD1 aligns across 9 bases. This CDR3 has 14 residues. Germline CDR1 is MNHEY and CDR2 is SVGAGI. J was trimmed by 3 bases and V by 2 bases; bases with no gene match: 2. As DNA, the CDR3 is TGTGCCAGCAGTTACCTGGACAGGGGCTACGAGCAGTACTTC. Translation gives CASSYLDRGYEQYF.

V is TRBV7-9 and J is TRBJ2-7; D perhaps matches TRBD2 (6 bases). This CDR3 has 14 residues. Germline V CDR1 and CDR2: SEHNR, FQNEAQ (reference sequence). Trimming took off 1 base at V and 2 bases at J, with 9 bases between the two ends. CDR3 amino acids: CASSLGGVAYEQYV. In DNA form, the CDR3 reads TGTGCCAGCAGCTTAGGCGGGGTTGCCTACGAGCAGTACGTC.

The chain employs TRBV18 and TRBJ2-4; possible D gene TRBD2, 5 bases. The CDR3 contains 13 residues. V lost 2 bases to trimming and J lost 8 bases, with 10 bases between them. The germline V gene has CDR1 KGHSH and CDR2 LQKENI. The CDR3 region is CASSPSGSDIQYF. As DNA, the CDR3 is TGTGCCAGCTCACCATCGGGGAGTGACATTCAGTACTTC.

The CDR3 DNA follows: TGCGCCAGCAGCCAGTACCTTTTAGCAGCCGGGGAGCTGTTTTTT. Encoded protein: CASSQYLLAAGELFF. This rearrangement joins TRBV4-1 to TRBJ2-2; D unresolved. CDR3 length: 15 amino acids. Trimming removed 3 bases at V and 6 bases at J, with 14 bases between. CDR1 MGHRA and CDR2 YSYEKL come from the germline V gene.

In this sample, this clone turned up once. The CDR3 here is CASSHLTDDYEQYF. DNA of the CDR3: TGTGCCAGCAGCCACCTGACAGATGATTACGAGCAGTACTTC. This chain connects TRBV7-9 to TRBJ2-7; D is perhaps TRBD1 (5 bases). Germline lookup yields CDR1 SEHNR and CDR2 FQNEAQ (reference sequence). CDR3 length: 14 amino acids. Trimming pared 5 bases from V and 4 bases from J, leaving 15 bases between. The whole variable domain, filled in from reference TRBV7-9 and TRBJ2-7, reads DTGVSQNPRHKITKRGQNVTFRCDPISEHNRLYWYRQTLGQGPEFLTYFQNEAQLEKSRLLSDRFSAERPKGSFSTLEIQRTEQGDSAMYLCASSHLTDDYEQYFGPGTRLTVT.

The chain has TRBV10-3 and TRBJ2-3, with 10 bases that match TRBD2. This CDR3 contains 15 residues. V trimming: 5 bases; J trimming: 1 base; junction bases outside the gene matches: 3. CDR1 is ENHRY and CDR2 is SYGVKD in the germline V gene. The CDR3: CAISPGTSGTDTQYF. CDR3 DNA sequence: TGTGCCATCAGTCCCGGGACTAGCGGCACAGATACGCAGTATTTT.

The chain joins TRBV4-1 to TRBJ2-1, with TRBD1 matching 8 bases. V shed 6 bases, J shed 4 bases, and the junction held 5 bases outside the gene matches. Germline CDR1 and CDR2: MGHRA and YSYEKL. The CDR3 is 14 amino acids. As DNA, the CDR3 is TGCGCCAGCAGTCCAGGACAGGGATACAATGAGCAGTTCTTC. It codes for CASSPGQGYNEQFF.

The chain combines TRBV15 with TRBJ2-1; maybe TRBD2 (6 bases). Germline loops: CDR1 LNHNV, CDR2 YYDKDF (reference sequence). This CDR3 region has 16 residues. The V end was cut by 3 bases, the J end by 5 bases, with 17 bases between. In nucleotides, the CDR3 is TGTGCCACCAGCAGGCCCTGGATGGGGGGAAACAATGAGCAGTTCTTC. Protein product: CATSRPWMGGNNEQFF. The full variable domain, rest sourced from reference TRBV15 and TRBJ2-1, is DAMVIQNPRYQVTQFGKPVTLSCSQTLNHNVMYWYQQKSSQAPKLLFHYYDKDFNNEADTPDNFQSRRPNTSFCFLDIRSPGLGDTAMYLCATSRPWMGGNNEQFFGPGTRLTVL.

V is TRBV27 and J is TRBJ2-1, with 7 bases aligning to TRBD2. CDR1 MNHEY and CDR2 SMNVEV come from the germline V gene (reference sequence). After removal of 5 bases from V and 9 bases from J, the junction contained 7 bases not matched to a gene. CDR3 length: 13 residues. This CDR3 is CASSTQGRGEQFF. CDR3 DNA: TGTGCCAGCAGTACACAAGGGAGGGGTGAGCAGTTCTTC.

The chain couples TRBV30 to TRBJ1-2; D gene ambiguous. Trimming left V 0 bases short and J 0 bases short, with 11 bases between. The length of the CDR3 is 15 residues. Germline V CDR1 and CDR2: GTSNPN, SVGIG (reference sequence). The chain's CDR3 is CAWSVRGPANYGYTF. CDR3 DNA sequence: TGTGCCTGGAGTGTACGTGGCCCCGCTAACTATGGCTACACCTTC.